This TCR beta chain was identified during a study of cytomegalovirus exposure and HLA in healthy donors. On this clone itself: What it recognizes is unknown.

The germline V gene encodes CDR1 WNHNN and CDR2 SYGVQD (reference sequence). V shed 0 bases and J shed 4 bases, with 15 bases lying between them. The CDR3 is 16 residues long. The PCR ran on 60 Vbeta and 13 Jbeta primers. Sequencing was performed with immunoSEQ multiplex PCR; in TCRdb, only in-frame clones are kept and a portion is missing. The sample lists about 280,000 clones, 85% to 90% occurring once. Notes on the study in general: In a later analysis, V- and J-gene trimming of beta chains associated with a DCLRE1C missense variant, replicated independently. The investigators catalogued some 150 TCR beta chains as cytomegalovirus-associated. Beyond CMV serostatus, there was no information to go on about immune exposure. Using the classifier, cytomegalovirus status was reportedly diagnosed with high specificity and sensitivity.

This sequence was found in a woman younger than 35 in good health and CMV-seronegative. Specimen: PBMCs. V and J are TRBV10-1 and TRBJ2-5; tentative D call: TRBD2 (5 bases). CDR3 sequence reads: CASSESGGIGGETQYF. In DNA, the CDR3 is TGCGCCAGCAGTGAGTCAGGCGGTATTGGAGGAGAGACCCAGTACTTC.